This T cell receptor (beta chain) was identified in a study of cytomegalovirus exposure and HLA in healthy donors. Overall study findings and caveats: The productive fraction for most TCR beta V segments was about 90% or about 30% in an earlier analysis. Later work found most CMV-associated TCR beta chains apparently HLA-restricted.

The V segment lost 0 bases and the J segment 3 bases; nucleotides outside the gene matches: 4. The CDR3 length is 15 residues. CDR1 and CDR2 (germline): MNHEY, SMNVEV (reference sequence). Amplification used 60 Vbeta primers and 13 Jbeta primers. Produced via immunoSEQ multiplex PCR; TCRdb's table is partial and in-frame only. The repertoire has 110,000 to 150,000 clones, 70% of them found once; the top ten carry 1.5% to 2%. As concerns this clone: The antigen is undetermined.

The TCR sequence derives from a woman under 40 in good health and CMV-seronegative. The chain couples TRBV27 to TRBJ1-1; 7 bases align to TRBD1. The sequenced sample consisted of PBMCs. This CDR3 is CASSLSKTGYTEAFF. In nucleotides, the CDR3 is TGTGCCAGCAGTTTATCCAAGACAGGGTACACTGAAGCTTTCTTT.